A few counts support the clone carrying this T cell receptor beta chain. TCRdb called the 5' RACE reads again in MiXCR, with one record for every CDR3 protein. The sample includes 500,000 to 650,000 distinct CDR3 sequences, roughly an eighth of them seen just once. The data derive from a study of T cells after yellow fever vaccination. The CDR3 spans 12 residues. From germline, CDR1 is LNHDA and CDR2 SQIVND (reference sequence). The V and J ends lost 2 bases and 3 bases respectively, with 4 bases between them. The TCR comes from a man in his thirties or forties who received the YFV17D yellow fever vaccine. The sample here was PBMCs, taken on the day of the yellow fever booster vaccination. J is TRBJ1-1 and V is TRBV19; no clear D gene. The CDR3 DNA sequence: TGTGCCAGTAGTATATACGACACTGAAGCTTTCTTT. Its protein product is CASSIYDTEAFF. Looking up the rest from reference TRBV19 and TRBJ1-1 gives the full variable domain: DGGITQSPKYLFRKEGQNVTLSCEQNLNHDAMYWYRQDPGQGLRLIYYSQIVNDFQKGDIAEGYSVSREKKESFPLTVTSAQKNPTAFYLCASSIYDTEAFFGQGTRLTVV.